These T cell receptor beta chains were read from a single sample in a study of beta chain features in type 1 diabetes. Only in-frame clones appear in the TCRdb table, and some are missing; sequencing was by immunoSEQ multiplex PCR. This repertoire shows about 230,000 clones, 16% found once; its top ten account for approximately 0.087%. Specimen: naive CD4+ T cells from blood. Receptor source: a man aged 25 to 40 with type 1 diabetes. The CDR3 runs from the conserved cysteine through the conserved F or W. The D gene is left open where the match is weak. Size is stated for part of the rows, as once, few or many counts, or as a class when the clone is expanded.

TRBV23-1	TRBJ2-1	-	-	TGCGCCAGCAGTCCTCGGAATGAGCAGTTCTTC	CASSPRNEQFF
TRBV29-1	TRBJ2-2	-	TRBD1	TGCAGCGCCGCGGACAGGGGGGACACCGGGGAGCTGTTTTTT	CSAADRGDTGELFF
TRBV25-1	TRBJ2-7	-	TRBD2	TGTGCCAGCAGTGAAACGGGACTAGCGGGTGGCGAGCAGTACTTC	CASSETGLAGGEQYF
TRBV10-3	TRBJ2-6	-	-	TGTGCCATCAGTGACAACTCTGGGGCCAACGTCCTGACTTTC	CAISDNSGANVLTF
TRBV6-6	TRBJ2-3	few	-	TGTGCCAGCAGTCCACGCGATACGCAGTATTTT	CASSPRDTQYF
TRBV7-2	TRBJ1-3	few	-	TGTGCCAGCAGCTTAGTGGTGGAGGCTGGAAACACCATATATTTT	CASSLVVEAGNTIYF
TRBV18	TRBJ2-5	-	TRBD1	TGTGCCAGCTCACCGGGACAGGGTGGACGAGAGACCCAGTACTTC	CASSPGQGGRETQYF
TRBV7-3	TRBJ1-2	few	TRBD1	TGTGCCAGCAGCTCTGGACAGGGTGCCAACTATGGCTACACCTTC	CASSSGQGANYGYTF
TRBV7-2	TRBJ2-6	-	-	TGTGCCAGCAGCTTAGCGCACGGGGCCAACGTCCTGACTTTC	CASSLAHGANVLTF
TRBV30	TRBJ2-7	few	-	TGTGCCTGGAGTCGGAGCTACGAGCAGTACTTC	CAWSRSYEQYF
TRBV13	TRBJ2-5	-	-	TGTGCCAGCAGCTCCCCGTGGCAGGCCATAGAGACCCAGTACTTC	CASSSPWQAIETQYF
TRBV7-9	TRBJ2-6	-	-	TGTGCCAGCAGCTTAAGGACCTACTCTGGGGCCAACGTCCTGACTTTC	CASSLRTYSGANVLTF
TRBV6-6	TRBJ1-2	-	-	TGTGCCAGCAGGCGAGGATTCTATGGCTACACCTTC	CASRRGFYGYTF
TRBV30	TRBJ2-6	few	-	TGTGCCTGGAAGGTATCTGGGGCCAACGTCCTGACTTTC	CAWKVSGANVLTF
TRBV27	TRBJ2-3	few	-	TGTGCCAGCAGGTCCCAGTCCCGCTATAGCACAGATACGCAGTATTTT	CASRSQSRYSTDTQYF
TRBV25-1	TRBJ2-7	-	-	TGTGCCAGCAGTTCCACAGGGCCCTACGAGCAGTACTTC	CASSSTGPYEQYF
TRBV4-1	TRBJ1-2	-	-	TGCGCCAGCAGCCAAGATCCCCTGGGTATGGGGTATGGCTACACCTTC	CASSQDPLGMGYGYTF
TRBV5-4	TRBJ2-1	-	-	TGTGCCAGCAGCTTGGACAGCTACAATGAGCAGTTCTTC	CASSLDSYNEQFF
TRBV27	TRBJ2-7	once	-	TGTGCCAGCAGTTTACAGGGGAGCGCCTACGAGCAGTACTTC	CASSLQGSAYEQYF
TRBV9	TRBJ2-4	few	TRBD2	TGTGCCAGCAGCGCCGGACTAGCGGGAAAGGAGGGCAAAAACATTCAGTACTTC	CASSAGLAGKEGKNIQYF
TRBV10-3	TRBJ1-2	-	-	TGTGCCATCACGGGTAACTATGGCTACACCTTC	CAITGNYGYTF
TRBV4-2	TRBJ2-1	few	-	TGTGCCAGCAGCCTCTGGGGGCTAGCGGCCCAGGGTAGGAGCTCCTACAATGAGCAGTTCTTC	CASSLWGLAAQGRSSYNEQFF
TRBV18	TRBJ2-2	few	-	TGTGCCAGCTCACCACCAGTGGTCGGGGAGCTGTTTTTT	CASSPPVVGELFF
TRBV29-1	TRBJ2-1	-	TRBD2	TGCAGCCATAGCGGGCGGAGCTCCTACAATGAGCAGTTCTTC	CSHSGRSSYNEQFF
TRBV23-1	TRBJ1-5	few	-	TGCGCCAGCACCCAGGGAGAGGGTTGGGATCAGCCCCAGCATTTT	CASTQGEGWDQPQHF
TRBV2	TRBJ1-5	-	-	TGTGCCAGCAGTGTAGGACGGATCAATCAGCCCCAGCATTTT	CASSVGRINQPQHF
TRBV7-8	TRBJ1-1	-	-	TGTGCCAGCAGCTTAGTGGGCGCAATTTCGGGTGGGAAAACTGAAGCTTTCTTT	CASSLVGAISGGKTEAFF
TRBV5-1	TRBJ2-6	-	-	TGCGCCAGCAGCTCATCGACAGGGAGGGCTGGGGCCAACGTCCTGACTTTC	CASSSSTGRAGANVLTF
TRBV4-2	TRBJ2-1	-	-	TGTGCCAGCAGCACAGGGTCGGCCTACAATGAGCAGTTCTTC	CASSTGSAYNEQFF